This is a list of T cell receptor beta chains from one sample in a study of monozygotic twins with inflammatory bowel disease. Following a re-call of the 5' RACE reads, TCRdb has one entry per CDR3 protein and lacks DNA. Its clone listing holds around 140,000 distinct CDR3 sequences. Sequenced input: blood. These receptors all stem from a human donor with ulcerative colitis or Crohn's disease, or a healthy co-twin of an affected twin (not recorded which). CDR3s include the opening cysteine and the closing phenylalanine or tryptophan. The order of the fields is V gene, J gene, CDR3 protein.

v_call: TRBV29-1; j_call: TRBJ2-5; cdr3_aa: CSVSQRETQYF
v_call: TRBV5-5; j_call: TRBJ2-7; cdr3_aa: CASRLLTTGSEQYF
v_call: TRBV30; j_call: TRBJ2-5; cdr3_aa: CAWSRGVVETQYF
v_call: TRBV20-1; j_call: TRBJ2-1; cdr3_aa: CSARARDRMYNEQFF
v_call: TRBV7-2; j_call: TRBJ2-1; cdr3_aa: CASRERVYNEQFF
v_call: TRBV20-1; j_call: TRBJ2-2; cdr3_aa: CSAPRDPFTGELFF
v_call: TRBV28; j_call: TRBJ2-5; cdr3_aa: CASSTNPWTSGGETQYF
v_call: TRBV5-1; j_call: TRBJ2-3; cdr3_aa: CASSPGQYYSDTQYF
v_call: TRBV5-1; j_call: TRBJ2-1; cdr3_aa: CASSLLVSDEQFF
v_call: TRBV5-1; j_call: TRBJ1-2; cdr3_aa: CASSPGGSGYGYTF
v_call: TRBV5-1; j_call: TRBJ2-1; cdr3_aa: CASSLGSGTGGNEQFF
v_call: TRBV5-1; j_call: TRBJ2-7; cdr3_aa: CASSLASSGVEQYF
v_call: TRBV30; j_call: TRBJ2-7; cdr3_aa: CAWAATWQGVSEQYF
v_call: TRBV5-1; j_call: TRBJ2-7; cdr3_aa: CASSTRRDPYEQYF
v_call: TRBV19; j_call: TRBJ2-1; cdr3_aa: CASSLGRGSNNEQFF
v_call: TRBV6-5; j_call: TRBJ2-2; cdr3_aa: CASSYSILRTKNTGELFF